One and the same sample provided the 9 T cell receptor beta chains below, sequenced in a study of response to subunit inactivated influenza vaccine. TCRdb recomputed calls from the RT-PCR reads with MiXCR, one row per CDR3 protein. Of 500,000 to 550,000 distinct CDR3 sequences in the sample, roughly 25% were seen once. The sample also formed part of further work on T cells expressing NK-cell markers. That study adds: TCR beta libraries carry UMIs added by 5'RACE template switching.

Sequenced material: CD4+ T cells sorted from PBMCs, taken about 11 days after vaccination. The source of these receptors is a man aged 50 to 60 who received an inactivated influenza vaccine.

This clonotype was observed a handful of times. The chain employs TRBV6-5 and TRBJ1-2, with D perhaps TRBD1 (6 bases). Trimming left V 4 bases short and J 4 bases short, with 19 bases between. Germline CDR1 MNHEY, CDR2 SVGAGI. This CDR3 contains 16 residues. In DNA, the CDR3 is TGTGCCAGCAGTTTGTCCCGGACAGCCACTTTCTATGGCTACACCTTC. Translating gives CASSLSRTATFYGYTF.

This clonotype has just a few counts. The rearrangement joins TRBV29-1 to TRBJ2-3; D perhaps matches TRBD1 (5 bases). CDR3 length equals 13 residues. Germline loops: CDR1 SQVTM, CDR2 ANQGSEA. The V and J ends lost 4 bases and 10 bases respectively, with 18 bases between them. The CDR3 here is CSVVVTGNNAQYF. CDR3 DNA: TGCAGCGTTGTTGTTACAGGCAATAATGCGCAGTATTTT.

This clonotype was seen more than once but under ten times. The CDR3 nucleotides are TGTGCCAGCAGTCCTATTTCAAGCTCCTACAATGAGCAGTTCTTC. Its protein is CASSPISSSYNEQFF. The V and J genes are TRBV7-6 and TRBJ2-1; D gene uncertain. The CDR3 consists of 15 residues. Germline-derived CDR1 and CDR2 are SGHVS and FNYEAQ. V lost 6 bases and J lost 0, with 12 bases in between.

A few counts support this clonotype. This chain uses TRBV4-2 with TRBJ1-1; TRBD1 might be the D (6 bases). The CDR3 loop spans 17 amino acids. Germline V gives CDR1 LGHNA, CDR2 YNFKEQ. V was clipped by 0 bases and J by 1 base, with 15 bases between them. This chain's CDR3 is CASSQESAGVGNTEAFF. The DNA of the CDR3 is TGTGCCAGCAGCCAAGAGAGCGCAGGGGTGGGGAACACTGAAGCTTTCTTT.

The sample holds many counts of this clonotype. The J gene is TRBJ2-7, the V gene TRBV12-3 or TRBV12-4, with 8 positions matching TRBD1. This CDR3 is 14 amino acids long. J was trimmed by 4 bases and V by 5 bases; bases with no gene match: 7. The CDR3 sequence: CASSRGQVGYEQYF. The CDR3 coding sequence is TGTGCCAGCAGTCGGGGACAGGTCGGGTACGAGCAGTACTTC.

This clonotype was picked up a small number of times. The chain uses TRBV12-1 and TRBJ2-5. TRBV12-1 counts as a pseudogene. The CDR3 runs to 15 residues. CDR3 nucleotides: TGTGCCAGCAGCATGAGGAAATATAAGTCGGAGACCCAGTACTTC. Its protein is CASSMRKYKSETQYF.

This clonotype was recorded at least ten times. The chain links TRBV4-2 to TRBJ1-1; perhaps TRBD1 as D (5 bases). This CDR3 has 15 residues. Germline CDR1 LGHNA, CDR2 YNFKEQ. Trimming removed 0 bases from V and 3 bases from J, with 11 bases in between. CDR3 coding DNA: TGTGCCAGCAGCCAAGACCTCAAGGGGTACACTGAAGCTTTCTTT. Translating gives CASSQDLKGYTEAFF.

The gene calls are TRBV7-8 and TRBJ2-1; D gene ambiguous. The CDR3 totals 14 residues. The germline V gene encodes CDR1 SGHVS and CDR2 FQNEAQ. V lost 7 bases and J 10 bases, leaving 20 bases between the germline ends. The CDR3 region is CASNPRRQATEQFF. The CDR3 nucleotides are TGTGCCAGCAACCCGAGACGGCAGGCGACCGAGCAGTTCTTC.

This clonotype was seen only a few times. CDR3 residues: CASSLRDRGAHEQYF. The DNA for the CDR3 is TGTGCCAGCAGTTTAAGGGACAGGGGCGCCCACGAGCAGTACTTC. The V call is TRBV12-3 or TRBV12-4, the J call TRBJ2-7, with TRBD1 matching over 10 bases. This CDR3 spans 15 amino acids. V lost 2 bases, J lost 5 bases, and 6 bases stayed unmatched.